This entry describes one T cell receptor beta chain. Its matching antigen is unknown. This entry comes from a study of identical twins. This CDR3 region has 16 residues. CDR1 and CDR2 from the germline V gene are SQVTM and ANQGSEA. V trimming: 0 bases; J trimming: 1 base; junction bases outside the gene matches: 9. One entry per CDR3 protein results from TCRdb running MiXCR on the 5' RACE reads. Here the sample spans about 530,000 distinct CDR3 sequences, roughly 15% being singletons. Study-level points and caveats: Models predicted too little out-of-frame TCR alpha sharing in monozygotic twins.

These data also featured in a second study, about yellow fever vaccine responses in identical twins.

The sequence was obtained from a woman between 18 and 29 years old in good health. The sequencing sample was made of CD4+ T cells sorted from blood. The chain combines TRBV29-1 with TRBJ2-7, with 7 positions matching TRBD2. The CDR3 sequence is CSVEDNRGGSSYEQYF. The DNA of the CDR3 is TGCAGCGTTGAAGATAACCGGGGCGGGAGTTCCTACGAGCAGTACTTC.